This T cell receptor beta chain was captured by sequencing in a study of identical twins. Each donor (without exception) was a healthy Caucasian. In TCRdb, the 5' RACE reads were re-called with MiXCR into one record per CDR3 protein. The repertoire includes 450,000 or so distinct CDR3 sequences, approximately 24% of them detected once, and about 2.7% sits in the top ten. This clonotype was detected only a few times. This CDR3 is built from 16 residues. V shed 2 bases and J 5 bases; nucleotides not matched to a gene: 8. Germline V lookup: CDR1 MGHDK, CDR2 SYGVNS. These data were also reused for a study on T cells expressing NK-cell markers.

The sequenced sample consisted of CD4+ T cells sorted from blood. The sequence came from a woman under 30 in good health. The rearrangement joins TRBV25-1 to TRBJ2-5; 10 bases line up with TRBD2. The CDR3 coding sequence is TGTGCCAGCAGTGAACCCTCCTCTAGCGGGGGCGAGACCCAGTACTTC. Translation: CASSEPSSSGGETQYF.